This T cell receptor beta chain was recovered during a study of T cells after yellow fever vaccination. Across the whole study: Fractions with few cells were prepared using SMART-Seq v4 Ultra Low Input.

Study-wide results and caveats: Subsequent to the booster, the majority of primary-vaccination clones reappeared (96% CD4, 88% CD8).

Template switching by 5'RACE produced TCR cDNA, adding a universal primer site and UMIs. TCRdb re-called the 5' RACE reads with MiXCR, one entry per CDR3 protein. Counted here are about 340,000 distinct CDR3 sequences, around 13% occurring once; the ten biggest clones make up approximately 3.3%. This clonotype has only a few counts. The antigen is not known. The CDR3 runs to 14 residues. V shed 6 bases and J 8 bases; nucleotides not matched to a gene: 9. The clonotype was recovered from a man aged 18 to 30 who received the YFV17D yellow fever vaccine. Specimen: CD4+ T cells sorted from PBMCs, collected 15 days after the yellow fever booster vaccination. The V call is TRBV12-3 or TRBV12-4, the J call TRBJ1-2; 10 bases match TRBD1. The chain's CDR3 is CASRQTGGAGGYTF. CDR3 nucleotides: TGTGCCAGCAGACAGACAGGGGGCGCGGGAGGCTACACCTTC.